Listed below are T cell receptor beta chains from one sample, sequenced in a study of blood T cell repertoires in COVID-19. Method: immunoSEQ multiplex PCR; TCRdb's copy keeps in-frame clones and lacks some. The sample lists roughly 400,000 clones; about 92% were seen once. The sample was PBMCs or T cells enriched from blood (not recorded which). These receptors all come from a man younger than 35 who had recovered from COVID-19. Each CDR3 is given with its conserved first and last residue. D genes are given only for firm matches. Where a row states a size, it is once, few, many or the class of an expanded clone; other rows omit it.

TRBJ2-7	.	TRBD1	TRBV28	TGTGCCAGCAGGGCCGGGACAGGGAACTACGAGCAGTACTTC	CASRAGTGNYEQYF
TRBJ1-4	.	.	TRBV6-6	TGTGCCAGCACGGGTCCAGAGCGGGAAAAACTGTTTTTT	CASTGPEREKLFF
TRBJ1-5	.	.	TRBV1	TGCACCAGCAGCCAAGAAGGAGGGTCCGGCAACCAGCCCCAGCATTTT	CTSSQEGGSGNQPQHF
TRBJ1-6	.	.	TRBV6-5	TGTGCCAGCAGTTACTCGTCAGGGGCAGGAAATTCACCCCTCCACTTT	CASSYSSGAGNSPLHF
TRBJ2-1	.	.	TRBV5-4	TGTGCCAGCAGCAGGAGGGGCGATGAGCAGTTCTTC	CASSRRGDEQFF
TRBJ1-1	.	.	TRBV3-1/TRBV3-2	TGTGCCAGCAGCCTAGGTGCGGGGAATACTGAAGCTTTCTTT	CASSLGAGNTEAFF
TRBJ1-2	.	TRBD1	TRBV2	TGTGCCAGCATGGGACAGACATTTTCCTATGGCTACACCTTC	CASMGQTFSYGYTF
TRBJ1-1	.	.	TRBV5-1	TGCGCCAGCAGCGTGGACAGTTTGAACACTGAAGCTTTCTTT	CASSVDSLNTEAFF
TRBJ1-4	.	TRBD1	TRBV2	TGTGCCGGGTTTATACCCGGACAGGGTGATAATGAAAAACTGTTTTTT	CAGFIPGQGDNEKLFF
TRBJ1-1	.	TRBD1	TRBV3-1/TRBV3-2	TGTGCCAGTGGGACAGGGGGCGCGGAAGCTTTCTTT	CASGTGGAEAFF
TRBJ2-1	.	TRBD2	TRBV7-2	TGTGCCAGCAGCTCCCGGACTAGCGGGAGGAATGAGCAGTTCTTC	CASSSRTSGRNEQFF
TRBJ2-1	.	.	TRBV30	TGTGCGGGGTGGCTAGCCCTCAATGAGCAGTTCTTC	CAGWLALNEQFF
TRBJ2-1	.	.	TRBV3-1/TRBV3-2	TGTGCCAGCAGCCCTCGGCGGTCCCACTTAAACTCCTACAATGAGCAGTTCTTC	CASSPRRSHLNSYNEQFF
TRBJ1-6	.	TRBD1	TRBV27	TGTGCCAGCAGACGGACAGGAGCCACTATCGAAACCCTCCACTTT	CASRRTGATIETLHF
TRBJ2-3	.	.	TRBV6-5	TGTGCCAGCATCGTAGCAACTAGCACAGATACGCAGTATTTT	CASIVATSTDTQYF
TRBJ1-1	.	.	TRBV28	TGTGCCACCGGTGGGGGGAATTTGAACACTGAAGCTTTCTTT	CATGGGNLNTEAFF
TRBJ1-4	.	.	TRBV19	TGTGCCAGTAGTCCTGCGGGGGGAACTAATGAAAAACTGTTTTTT	CASSPAGGTNEKLFF
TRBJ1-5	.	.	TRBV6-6	TGTGCCAGCAGTTACTCGGACGAAGGGGCAACACAGCCCCAGCATTTT	CASSYSDEGATQPQHF
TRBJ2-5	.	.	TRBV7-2	TGTGCCAGCAGCCCAGAGCTAGCCGCTTCGGGGACCCAGTACTTC	CASSPELAASGTQYF
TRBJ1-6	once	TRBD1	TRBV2	TGTGCCAGCAGTAAGGACAGGGGATGGAATTCACCCCTCCACTTT	CASSKDRGWNSPLHF
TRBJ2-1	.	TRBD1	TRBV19	TGTGCCAGTAGCAAGACAGGGGCAGAGTCCTACAATGAGCAGTTCTTC	CASSKTGAESYNEQFF
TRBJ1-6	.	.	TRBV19	TGTGCCAGTACCCCACAGGGCTATAATTCACCCCTCCACTTT	CASTPQGYNSPLHF
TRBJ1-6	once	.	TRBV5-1	TGCGCCAGCAGCTTGGGTCAGGGCCGAGGTTCACCCCTCCACTTT	CASSLGQGRGSPLHF
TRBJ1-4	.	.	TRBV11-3	TGTGCCAGCAGCACGGACAGTAATGAAAAACTGTTTTTT	CASSTDSNEKLFF
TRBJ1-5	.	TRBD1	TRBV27	TGTGCCAGCGATCCTTCAGGGGGTAGCAATCAGCCCCAGCATTTT	CASDPSGGSNQPQHF
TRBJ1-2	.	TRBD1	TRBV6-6	TGTGCCAGCAGTTCCCCAGACAGGGGAGGCGGCTACACCTTC	CASSSPDRGGGYTF
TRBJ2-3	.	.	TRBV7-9	TGTGCCAGCAGCTTAGAAGCGGCACTAAGCACAGATACGCAGTATTTT	CASSLEAALSTDTQYF
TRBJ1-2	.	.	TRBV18	TGTGCCAGCTCACCCCTAAAGGACAGCCGACGACGGGACTATGGCTACACCTTC	CASSPLKDSRRRDYGYTF
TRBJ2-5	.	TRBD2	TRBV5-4	TGTGCCAGCAGCCCGGGGGGGCCGGGAGAGACCCAGTACTTC	CASSPGGPGETQYF
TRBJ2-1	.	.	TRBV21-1	TGTGCCAGCAGACCCCACAGGCGAAGCTACAATGAGCAGTTCTTC	CASRPHRRSYNEQFF
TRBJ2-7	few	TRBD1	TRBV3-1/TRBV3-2	TGTGCCAGCAGCCCGGGGACAGGTTCATCCTACGAGCAGTACTTC	CASSPGTGSSYEQYF
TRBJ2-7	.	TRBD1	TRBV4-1	TGCGCCAGCAGCCACCTCGGACAGGGTAGCCTTTATTTC	CASSHLGQGSLYF
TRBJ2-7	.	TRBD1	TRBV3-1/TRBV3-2	TGTGCCAGCAGCCAAGAGAAGTGGGGACAGGCCTACGAGCAGTACTTC	CASSQEKWGQAYEQYF
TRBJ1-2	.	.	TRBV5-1	TGCGCCAGCAGCTTGGGCCTCGGAGGGCCCTATGGCTACACCTTC	CASSLGLGGPYGYTF
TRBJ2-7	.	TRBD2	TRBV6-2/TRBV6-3	TGTGCCAGCAGTTACGGACCGGGCCGGGAGGCCGAGCAGTACTTC	CASSYGPGREAEQYF
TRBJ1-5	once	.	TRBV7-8	TGTGCCAGCAGCTCCCCCCGGGGACATCCGAGGGATCAGCCCCAGCATTTT	CASSSPRGHPRDQPQHF
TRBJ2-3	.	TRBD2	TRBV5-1	TGCGCCAGCAGCTTGGCCCAGCGGGGGGCACCTGGCACAGATACGCAGTATTTT	CASSLAQRGAPGTDTQYF
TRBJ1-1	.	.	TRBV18	TGTGCCAGCTCTCCGGGGGTCGGAACTGAAGCTTTCTTT	CASSPGVGTEAFF
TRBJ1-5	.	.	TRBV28	TGTGCCAGCAGTGCAGGACAGTCAACTAGCAATCAGCCCCAGCATTTT	CASSAGQSTSNQPQHF
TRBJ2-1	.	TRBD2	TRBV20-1	TGCAGTGCTAGTCCAGCGGGGGGCTCCTACAATGAGCAGTTCTTC	CSASPAGGSYNEQFF
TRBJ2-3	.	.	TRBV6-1	TGTGCCAGCAGTGAATATAACACAGATACGCAGTATTTT	CASSEYNTDTQYF
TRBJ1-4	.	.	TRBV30	TGTGCCTGGAGTGGAGGGGGTACTCTCGAAAAACTGTTTTTT	CAWSGGGTLEKLFF
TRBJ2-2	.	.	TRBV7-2	TGTGCCAGCAGCTCAGGGCCAGGGGTGAACACCGGGGAGCTGTTTTTT	CASSSGPGVNTGELFF
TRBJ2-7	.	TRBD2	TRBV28	TGTGCCAGCACCGGCGGGGGGTACGAGCAGTACTTC	CASTGGGYEQYF
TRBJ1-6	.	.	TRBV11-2	TGTGCCAGCAGCTCAGATGGACAGCACTATAATTCACCCCTCCACTTT	CASSSDGQHYNSPLHF
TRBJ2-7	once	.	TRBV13	TGTGCCAGCAGCCCAACGGGACACCTTTACGAGCAGTACTTC	CASSPTGHLYEQYF
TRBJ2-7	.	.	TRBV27	TGTGCCAGCAGTTTAACCAGGGCAGGGAGGACCTACGAGCAGTACTTC	CASSLTRAGRTYEQYF
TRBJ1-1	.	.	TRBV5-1	TGCGCCAGCAGCTGGAGGGGAGGGTCGGGCACTGAAGCTTTCTTT	CASSWRGGSGTEAFF
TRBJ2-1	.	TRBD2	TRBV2	TGTGCCAGCAGTGAATCCAGCGGGGGGGCCTACAATGAGCAGTTCTTC	CASSESSGGAYNEQFF
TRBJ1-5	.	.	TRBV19	TGTGCCAGTACCGATTCGGACAGTAGCAATCAGCCCCAGCATTTT	CASTDSDSSNQPQHF
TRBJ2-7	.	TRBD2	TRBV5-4	TGTGCCAGCAGCTGGAGTAGCGGGAGCTCCTACGAGCAGTACTTC	CASSWSSGSSYEQYF
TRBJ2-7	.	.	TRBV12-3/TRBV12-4	TGTGCCAGCAGTTTCAGCGAGTACGAGCAGTACTTC	CASSFSEYEQYF
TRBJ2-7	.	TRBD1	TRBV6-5	TGTGCCAGCAGACCCCCGACGACAGGGGAATACGAGCAGTACTTC	CASRPPTTGEYEQYF
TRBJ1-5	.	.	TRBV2	TGTGCCAGCAGAAGGACCAGGGGCCCATGGCCCCAGCATTTT	CASRRTRGPWPQHF
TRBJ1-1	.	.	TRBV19	TGTGCCAGTAGTACGGCCGGGACAGAAGCTTTCTTT	CASSTAGTEAFF
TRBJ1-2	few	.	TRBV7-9	TGTGCCAGCAGCTTAGACAGAAATGGCTACACCTTC	CASSLDRNGYTF